This T cell receptor beta chain came from a study of blood T cell repertoires in COVID-19. In the original workflow: Amplification of reference gene primers provided the estimated nucleated cell counts. The assay was immunoSEQ multiplex PCR, and TCRdb's table has in-frame clones only and misses some. D and trimming were read from the DNA, whereas the V and J calls and clone size are those reported in that table. The sample records 150,000 to 200,000 clones, 75% to 90% being singletons. This TCR was sampled from a woman aged 60-75 years who had recovered from COVID-19. Sequencing used PBMCs or T cells enriched from blood (not recorded which).

This CDR3 is CASSPGQGTISEQFF. The CDR3 DNA follows: TGTGCCAGCAGCCCTGGACAGGGTACTATTTCTGAGCAGTTCTTC. The chain couples TRBV5-6 to TRBJ2-1; TRBD1 agrees at 8 bases. The J segment lost 9 bases and the V segment lost 4 bases, leaving 12 bases of the junction unmatched. CDR3 length: 15 amino acids. Germline lookup yields CDR1 SGHDT and CDR2 YYEEEE. The full variable domain, its missing parts supplied by reference TRBV5-6 and TRBJ2-1, is DAGVTQSPTHLIKTRGQQVTLRCSPKSGHDTVSWYQQALGQGPQFIFQYYEEEERQRGNFPDRFSGHQFPNYSSELNVNALLLGDSALYLCASSPGQGTISEQFFGPGTRLTVL.